This T cell receptor (beta chain) was sequenced for a study of metastatic and nonmetastatic thyroid tumors. This CDR3 has 14 amino acids. Germline V gene sequence: CDR1 SGHRS, CDR2 YFSETQ. With V trimmed by 4 bases and J by 4 bases, 7 bases remained unmatched. This clone was counted a few times. No conserved phenylalanine or tryptophan ends this CDR3, so it is likely a read error. Each patient came to thyroid surgery without any prior treatment (of any kind). Using MiXCR, TCRdb re-called clones from the PCR reads. The sample consists of some 14,000 clones, 34% of them appearing once. The chain couples TRBV5-1 to TRBJ2-5, with TRBD1 matching over 7 bases. The material sequenced was tumor tissue. The sequence was obtained from a male donor with papillary thyroid cancer or a benign thyroid nodule (not recorded which). Some clones in this sample may be carry-over from other donors' samples. CDR3 sequence: CASSRWWDRETQYS. CDR3 DNA: TGCGCCAGCAGCCGTTGGTGGGACAGAGAGACCCAGTACTCC.